Below, 32 T cell receptor beta chains from the same sample are listed, as sequenced in a study of spatial heterogeneity in lung cancer. TCRdb re-called the 5' RACE reads with MiXCR, one entry per CDR3 protein. Found here are about 11,000 distinct CDR3 sequences, 3% to 5% of them singletons; the top ten hold around 6.9%. Time point given: sample taken at primary tumor resection. Whole RNA came from tumor, nontumor lung or frozen PBMC and was sequenced without being sorted. Sequences were derived from normal lung tissue next to the tumor, sampled at surgery. These receptors were collected from a male donor with early-stage non-small cell lung cancer.

This clonotype was seen a handful of times. This beta chain appears as a stray read in a library generated for alpha chains; its size is not informative. The CDR3 loop is CASSLPTGTGGGETQYF. The CDR3 DNA is TGTGCCAGCAGCTTACCCACCGGGACAGGGGGCGGAGAGACCCAGTACTTC. The V and J genes are TRBV7-9 and TRBJ2-5, with 12 bases lining up with TRBD1. Germline V gives CDR1 SEHNR, CDR2 FQNEAQ (reference sequence). With 2 bases clipped from V and 4 bases from J, the junction kept 8 bases outside the gene matches. This CDR3 region has 17 residues.

There are many counts of this clonotype. This beta chain is off target for a library built for alpha chains, so its abundance means little. This chain connects TRBV20-1 to TRBJ1-5, with D perhaps matching TRBD1 (5 bases). In germline, CDR1 is DFQATT, CDR2 SNEGSKA (reference sequence). The V gene lost 3 bases and the J gene lost 0 bases, with 12 bases spanning the gap. This CDR3 is 15 amino acids long. CDR3 in amino acids: CSASHRDGSNQPQHF. The CDR3 DNA sequence: TGCAGTGCTAGCCACCGGGACGGTAGCAATCAGCCCCAGCATTTT.

This clonotype was observed many times. Because the library targeted alpha chains, this beta chain is an off-target read whose size means little. The rearrangement uses TRBV12-3 or TRBV12-4 and TRBJ2-6; D remains unclear. The CDR3 has 14 residues. V was trimmed by 7 bases and J by 3 bases, leaving 10 bases between them. CDR3 nucleotides: TGTGCCAGCACTTCCCTACTTGGGGCCAACGTCCTGACTTTC. Protein: CASTSLLGANVLTF.

This clonotype was observed many times. This beta chain represents an off-target read in a library built for alpha chains; its size is of limited meaning. The CDR3 DNA reads TGTGCCAGCAGCCAACTAGCGGGAGTTGGGACCCAGTACTTC. This gives the protein CASSQLAGVGTQYF. The J gene is TRBJ2-5, the V gene TRBV3-1, with 10 nucleotides matching TRBD2. The CDR3 sequence is 14 residues long. J lost 7 bases, V lost 2 bases, and 4 bases had no gene match. Germline CDR1 reads LGHDT; CDR2 reads YNNKEL (reference sequence).

As regards this clonotype: This beta chain slipped into a library made for alpha chains as a stray read, so its size is not meaningful. The chain uses TRBV11-2 and TRBJ2-5, with 7 bases identical to TRBD2. The germline V gene encodes CDR1 SGHAT and CDR2 FQNNGV. The CDR3 is 13 residues long. V lost 5 bases, J lost 7 bases, and 7 bases stayed unmatched. The CDR3 here is CASSIGTTGTQYF. Written as DNA, the CDR3 is TGTGCCAGCAGCATTGGGACTACCGGGACCCAGTACTTC.

This clonotype was counted ten times or more. This beta chain slipped into a library made for alpha chains as a stray read, so its size is not meaningful. This sequence joins TRBV7-8 and TRBJ2-1; D is unresolved. The CDR3 runs 13 residues. With 5 bases removed from V and 4 bases from J, the gap between germline ends came to 9 bases. Germline CDR1 SGHVS, CDR2 FQNEAQ. The CDR3 loop reads CASSPVLYNEQFF. The CDR3 region has the DNA TGTGCCAGCAGCCCCGTCTTGTACAATGAGCAGTTCTTC.

This clonotype qualifies as medium-sized. This beta chain turned up in a library designed for alpha chains; as an off-target read, its abundance says little. V gene TRBV6-1 combines with J gene TRBJ1-2; 10 bases are a match to TRBD1. CDR1 is MNHNS and CDR2 is SASEGT in the germline V gene. This CDR3 spans 14 amino acids. The V segment lost 6 bases and the J segment 6 bases; nucleotides outside the gene matches: 7. The CDR3 is CASRETGGSNGYTF. CDR3 bases: TGTGCCAGCAGAGAGACAGGGGGCAGTAATGGCTACACCTTC.

This clonotype occurred many times. This beta chain is an unintended read in a library built for alpha chains; its size means little. The chain is built from TRBV18 and TRBJ1-1; no clear D. The CDR3 extends over 13 amino acids. The V end lost 2 bases, the J end lost 1 base, and 5 bases lay between the germline ends. The germline V gene encodes CDR1 KGHSH and CDR2 LQKENI. CDR3 sequence (DNA): TGTGCCAGCTCACCAGGCGGGAACACTGAAGCTTTCTTT. Translated, it gives CASSPGGNTEAFF.

There are a few counts of this clonotype. Little can be read into the size of this beta chain, an off-target read in a library designed for alpha chains. The chain joins TRBV30 to TRBJ2-1, with 8 bases that match TRBD2. CDR3 length: 15 amino acids. Germline loops: CDR1 GTSNPN, CDR2 SVGIG (reference sequence). V shed 0 bases, J shed 2 bases, and the junction held 3 bases outside the gene matches. The DNA of the CDR3 is TGTGCCTGGAGTGTTGTAGCGGGACCCTACAATGAGCAGTTCTTC. Encoded protein: CAWSVVAGPYNEQFF.

Relative to its sample, this clonotype is medium-sized (0.01 to 0.1%). Since the library was made to target alpha chains, this beta chain is a stray read and its abundance is not meaningful. The DNA for the CDR3 is TGTGCCAGCAGAGGGGGTATACTTAGCAATCAGCCCCAGCATTTT. Encoded protein: CASRGGILSNQPQHF. The chain couples TRBV27 to TRBJ1-5, with D perhaps TRBD1 (6 bases). V shed 6 bases and J shed 0 bases, with 12 bases lying between them. This CDR3 is 15 amino acids long. In germline, CDR1 is MNHEY, CDR2 SMNVEV (reference sequence).

Ten or more counts support this clonotype. This beta chain appears as a stray read in a library generated for alpha chains; its size is not informative. The chain has TRBV28 and TRBJ2-7, with 8 bases fitting TRBD2. V lost 6 bases to trimming and J lost 4 bases; unmatched junction nucleotides: 11. The CDR3 loop spans 15 amino acids. Germline V CDR1 and CDR2: MDHEN, SYDVKM. The chain's CDR3 is CASSSGGGPNYEQYF. Written as DNA, the CDR3 is TGTGCCAGCAGCTCGGGGGGGGGCCCTAATTACGAGCAGTACTTC. Full variable domain (missing parts from reference TRBV28 and TRBJ2-7): DVKVTQSSRYLVKRTGEKVFLECVQDMDHENMFWYRQDPGLGLRLIYFSYDVKMKEKGDIPEGYSVSREKKERFSLILESASTNQTSMYLCASSSGGGPNYEQYFGPGTRLTVT.

This clonotype occurred many times. Found in a library prepared for alpha chains, this beta chain is an off-target read, and its abundance has little meaning. V usage is TRBV27 and J usage is TRBJ2-5; no definite D call. The germline V gene has CDR1 MNHEY and CDR2 SMNVEV (reference sequence). The V and J ends lost 4 bases and 4 bases respectively, with 13 bases between them. The CDR3 has 14 residues. The CDR3 protein is CASSSGLPRETQYF. CDR3 nucleotide sequence: TGTGCCAGCAGTTCGGGTTTGCCCCGAGAGACCCAGTACTTC.

This clonotype appeared a few times. With the library built for alpha chains, this beta chain is off target and its frequency is not meaningful. The chain is built from TRBV5-1 and TRBJ2-7; 9 nucleotides match TRBD2. With V trimmed by 4 bases and J by 5 bases, 10 bases remained unmatched. The length of the CDR3 is 15 residues. Germline V gene lookup returns CDR1 SGHRS and CDR2 YFSETQ. CDR3 region: CASSPVGSGSDEQYF. The CDR3 DNA is TGCGCCAGCAGCCCGGTCGGTAGCGGGAGCGACGAGCAGTACTTC. The full variable domain, rest sourced from reference TRBV5-1 and TRBJ2-7, is KAGVTQTPRYLIKTRGQQVTLSCSPISGHRSVSWYQQTPGQGLQFLFEYFSETQRNKGNFPGRFSGRQFSNSRSEMNVSTLELGDSALYLCASSPVGSGSDEQYFGPGTRLTVT.

This clonotype came up many times. This beta chain appears as a stray read in a library generated for alpha chains; its size is not informative. The chain joins TRBV4-1 to TRBJ2-3; 10 nucleotides agree with TRBD2. This CDR3 contains 17 residues. V gave up 0 bases and J gave up 5 bases; unmatched junction bases: 8. Germline V gene data show CDR1 as MGHRA and CDR2 as YSYEKL. The CDR3 region is CASSQDVASGRGDTQYF. The CDR3 DNA reads as TGCGCCAGCAGCCAAGATGTGGCTAGCGGGAGAGGAGATACGCAGTATTTT.

Details on this clonotype: Compared with germline, one end of the junction differs, possibly owing to a read error. This beta chain is an off-target read within a library intended for alpha chains, so its frequency means little. This chain uses TRBV7-7 with TRBJ2-2, with no clear D. Germline V lookup: CDR1 SSHAT, CDR2 FNYEAQ (reference sequence). The CDR3 runs to 17 residues. For the CDR3, the DNA is TGTGCTAGCAGCTTATTTTTCCCAGGCACTAACACCGGGGAGCTGTTTTTT. It yields the protein CASSLFFPGTNTGELFF.

Turning to this clonotype: The junction differs from germline at one of its ends, possibly a read error. Found in a library prepared for alpha chains, this beta chain is an off-target read, and its abundance has little meaning. The chain is built from TRBV7-7 and TRBJ2-2; the D is unclear. Germline lookup yields CDR1 SSHAT and CDR2 FNYEAQ (reference sequence). This CDR3 comprises 15 residues. As DNA, the CDR3 is TGTGCTAGCAGCCCGACCACCGCGAACACCGGGGAGCTGTTTTTT. Its protein product is CASSPTTANTGELFF.

This clonotype has ten or more counts. This beta chain represents an off-target read in a library built for alpha chains; its size is of limited meaning. V and J are TRBV6-5 and TRBJ2-5; possibly TRBD2 for D (5 bases). The germline V gene encodes CDR1 MNHEY and CDR2 SVGAGI. The CDR3 sequence is 15 residues long. The V end lost 0 bases, the J end lost 2 bases, and 10 bases lay between the germline ends. Here the CDR3 DNA reads TGTGCCAGCAGTTACTCCCTTGGACTTCAAGAGACCCAGTACTTC. Its translation: CASSYSLGLQETQYF.

This clonotype has a count of ten or more. This beta chain slipped into a library made for alpha chains as a stray read, so its size is not meaningful. The chain employs TRBV5-1 and TRBJ1-4, with 10 bases fitting TRBD1. This CDR3 has 14 residues. Germline V CDR1 and CDR2: SGHRS, YFSETQ. Trimming cost V 3 bases and J 8 bases; bases outside gene matches: 4. This CDR3 is CASSSGQGQEKLFF. The CDR3 DNA reads as TGCGCCAGCAGCTCGGGACAGGGGCAAGAAAAACTGTTTTTT.

This clonotype was picked up many times. The library was prepared for alpha chains; this beta chain is a stray read, so its frequency means little. The chain recombines TRBV20-1 with TRBJ2-7; the D gene is possibly TRBD2 (6 bases). This CDR3 has 14 amino acids. Trimming pared 1 base from V and 3 bases from J, leaving 13 bases between. CDR1 is DFQATT and CDR2 is SNEGSKA in the germline V gene (reference sequence). The CDR3 DNA follows: TGCAGTGCTAGAGCGGGAGACCAAGGCTACGAGCAGTACTTC. Protein: CSARAGDQGYEQYF.

This clonotype rates as medium-sized (0.01 to 0.1%). With the library built for alpha chains, this beta chain is off target and its frequency is not meaningful. The chain employs TRBV2 and TRBJ2-3; possibly TRBD1 or TRBD2 for D (5 bases each). The germline CDR1 and CDR2 sequences are SNHLY and FYNNEI. The V end was cut by 1 base, the J end by 0 bases, with 17 bases between. The CDR3 totals 18 residues. CDR3 region: CASSEGFSGLLSTDTQYF. Written as DNA, the CDR3 is TGTGCCAGCAGTGAAGGTTTTTCGGGGCTGCTTAGCACAGATACGCAGTATTTT.

A note on this clonotype: Since the library was made to target alpha chains, this beta chain is a stray read and its abundance is not meaningful. V and J are TRBV7-9 and TRBJ2-4, with D maybe TRBD1 (6 bases). Germline values: CDR1 SEHNR, CDR2 FQNEAQ (reference sequence). With 5 bases removed from V and 6 bases from J, the gap between germline ends came to 14 bases. The CDR3 consists of 14 residues. The CDR3 spells CASSEDRRRNIQYF. DNA of the CDR3: TGTGCCAGCAGCGAAGACAGGAGGAGAAACATTCAGTACTTC. Supplemented by reference TRBV7-9 and TRBJ2-4, the full variable domain reads DTGVSQNPRHKITKRGQNVTFRCDPISEHNRLYWYRQTLGQGPEFLTYFQNEAQLEKSRLLSDRFSAERPKGSFSTLEIQRTEQGDSAMYLCASSEDRRRNIQYFGAGTRLSVL.

Of note for this clonotype: Because this beta chain is a stray read in a library intended to capture alpha chains, its abundance should not be given much weight. The chain joins TRBV4-3 to TRBJ2-1; possible D gene TRBD2, 5 bases. The CDR3 contains 16 residues. Germline V gives CDR1 LGHNA, CDR2 YSLEER. V lost 0 bases and J 0 bases, leaving 9 bases between the germline ends. In nucleotides, the CDR3 is TGCGCCAGCAGCCAAGATAGCGCGGACTCCTACAATGAGCAGTTCTTC. Translation: CASSQDSADSYNEQFF.

This clonotype was detected many times. This beta chain represents an off-target read in a library built for alpha chains; its size is of limited meaning. The J gene is TRBJ2-7, the V gene TRBV7-9; 8 bases line up with TRBD1. CDR3 size: 13 residues. Germline trimming cut 3 bases from V and 7 bases from J; bases unmatched to any gene: 5. CDR1 is SEHNR and CDR2 is FQNEAQ in the germline V gene (reference sequence). The CDR3 DNA is TGTGCCAGCAGCTTGGACAGGGAAGGGGAGCAGTACTTC. Protein product: CASSLDREGEQYF.

This clonotype rates as medium-sized. This beta chain slipped into a library made for alpha chains as a stray read, so its size is not meaningful. The CDR3 loop reads CSARVRVLLAGRTDTQYF. The CDR3 nucleotides read TGCAGTGCTAGGGTGAGGGTGCTCCTAGCGGGTCGCACAGATACGCAGTATTTT. The chain joins TRBV20-1 to TRBJ2-3, with 8 positions matching TRBD2. The CDR3 spans 18 residues. The J segment lost 1 base and the V segment lost 3 bases, leaving 15 bases of the junction unmatched. Germline values: CDR1 DFQATT, CDR2 SNEGSKA (reference sequence).

The sample holds many counts of this clonotype. This beta chain lies outside the target of a library built for alpha chains; its clone size means little. This rearrangement joins TRBV9 to TRBJ2-5; the D is unclear. The CDR3 has 14 residues. Germline lookup yields CDR1 SGDLS and CDR2 YYNGEE. Trimming pared 0 bases from V and 2 bases from J, leaving 8 bases between. CDR3 sequence reads: CASSVESGQETQYF. The CDR3 region has the DNA TGTGCCAGCAGCGTAGAGTCCGGTCAAGAGACCCAGTACTTC. The full variable domain, in which reference TRBV9 and TRBJ2-5 provide the parts outside the CDR3, is DSGVTQTPKHLITATGQRVTLRCSPRSGDLSVYWYQQSLDQGLQFLIQYYNGEERAKGNILERFSAQQFPDLHSELNLSSLELGDSALYFCASSVESGQETQYFGPGTRLLVL.

This clonotype was detected many times. A library made for alpha chains picked up this beta chain off target, so its size means little. The chain links TRBV28 to TRBJ2-2; D possibly corresponds to TRBD1 (6 bases). Germline CDR1 reads MDHEN; CDR2 reads SYDVKM. The length of the CDR3 is 15 residues. V was cut by 1 base and J by 1 base, with 7 bases left in between. Here the CDR3 reads CASSLYRVNTGELFF. The CDR3 DNA reads as TGTGCCAGCAGTTTATACAGGGTGAACACCGGGGAGCTGTTTTTT.

This clonotype has a count of ten or more. Since the library was made to target alpha chains, this beta chain is a stray read and its abundance is not meaningful. V usage is TRBV20-1 and J usage is TRBJ2-7; D unresolved. V lost 6 bases and J lost 1, with 10 bases in between. The CDR3 is 12 residues long. In germline, CDR1 is DFQATT, CDR2 SNEGSKA (reference sequence). The CDR3 loop reads CSAEEQSYEQYF. Here the CDR3 DNA reads TGCAGTGCCGAGGAACAATCCTACGAGCAGTACTTC.

This clonotype occurred many times. This beta chain turned up in a library designed for alpha chains; as an off-target read, its abundance says little. The chain carries TRBV28 and TRBJ2-3; 7 positions agree with TRBD1. There are 15 residues in the CDR3. CDR1 MDHEN and CDR2 SYDVKM come from the germline V gene. V was pared by 5 bases and J by 0 bases, with 5 bases of the junction left unmatched. The CDR3 DNA reads as TGTGCCAGCAGTCACCGGGACAGTAGCACAGATACGCAGTATTTT. Its protein is CASSHRDSSTDTQYF.

This clonotype was seen repeatedly, ten times or more. With the library built for alpha chains, this beta chain is off target and its frequency is not meaningful. The chain couples TRBV5-1 to TRBJ2-2; perhaps TRBD1 as D (6 bases). Between the trimmed V and J ends, which lost 0 bases and 1 base, there was a span of 13 bases. Germline lookup yields CDR1 SGHRS and CDR2 YFSETQ. This CDR3 has 17 amino acids. CDR3 coding DNA: TGCGCCAGCAGCTTGGGACACCGGGACAAGAACACCGGGGAGCTGTTTTTT. Protein: CASSLGHRDKNTGELFF. The full variable domain, in which reference TRBV5-1 and TRBJ2-2 provide the parts outside the CDR3, is KAGVTQTPRYLIKTRGQQVTLSCSPISGHRSVSWYQQTPGQGLQFLFEYFSETQRNKGNFPGRFSGRQFSNSRSEMNVSTLELGDSALYLCASSLGHRDKNTGELFFGEGSRLTVL.

In this sample, this clonotype is medium-sized. This beta chain represents an off-target read in a library built for alpha chains; its size is of limited meaning. The chain combines TRBV6-2 or TRBV6-3 with TRBJ2-5; D gene unclear. CDR1 and CDR2 from the germline V gene are MNHEY and SVGEGT. CDR3 length equals 13 residues. Trimming pared 6 bases from V and 0 bases from J, leaving 8 bases between. This CDR3 reads CASRSEYQETQYF. CDR3 in DNA: TGTGCCAGCAGGAGCGAGTACCAAGAGACCCAGTACTTC.

This clonotype has a count of ten or more. The library was designed around alpha chains, so this beta chain is a stray read whose abundance carries little weight. The V and J genes are TRBV3-1 and TRBJ2-5; tentatively, D is TRBD2 (6 bases). CDR1 is LGHDT, CDR2 YNNKEL, per germline (reference sequence). The V end was cut by 1 base, the J end by 7 bases, with 13 bases between. The CDR3 runs 14 residues. The CDR3, as DNA: TGTGCCAGCAGCCAAGCAGGGTCCGGGGGGACCCAGTACTTC. It yields the protein CASSQAGSGGTQYF.

Within the sample, this clonotype is medium-sized. This beta chain is an unintended read in a library built for alpha chains; its size means little. This chain uses TRBV10-2 with TRBJ2-3; TRBD2 matches 8 bases. This CDR3 has 15 amino acids. Trimming at V came to 8 bases and at J to 3 bases, leaving 10 bases not matched to a gene. Per germline, CDR1 WSHSY and CDR2 SAAADI. The CDR3 nucleotides are TGCGCCAGCGCGGTGGGTAGCGGGATAACAGATACGCAGTATTTT. This encodes CASAVGSGITDTQYF.